The 22 T cell receptor beta chains in this list originate from one sample, sequenced in a study of beta chain features in type 1 diabetes. The sequenced template was cDNA made from the entire isolated RNA. The table came from immunoSEQ multiplex PCR; TCRdb's copy has only in-frame clones and leaves some out. The sample has 310,000 or so clones, over 12% seen once; the top ten hold 0.015% to 0.017%. The antigens these receptors bind are not known. Study outcomes and limitations: Shortening of TCRB CDR3s, moderate but significant, appeared in all four CD4+ subsets of Type 1 diabetes patients.

The specimen sequenced was naive CD4+ T cells from blood. Receptors were obtained from a man aged 18 to 29 with type 1 diabetes.

This clone has only a few counts. The V gene is TRBV2, the J gene TRBJ2-1; no firm D call. The CDR3 extends over 12 amino acids. The V end was cut by 7 bases, the J end by 8 bases, with 12 bases between. In germline, CDR1 is SNHLY, CDR2 FYNNEI. This CDR3 is CASKYLVDEQFF. The CDR3 DNA follows: TGTGCCAGCAAGTACTTAGTCGATGAGCAGTTCTTC.

This clone came up a few times. The chain has TRBV9 and TRBJ1-3; D not certain. There are 15 residues in the CDR3. Per germline, CDR1 SGDLS and CDR2 YYNGEE. V was pared by 0 bases and J by 0 bases, with 7 bases between. The CDR3 protein is CASSVAQASGNTIYF. The CDR3 DNA follows: TGTGCCAGCAGCGTAGCTCAGGCCTCTGGAAACACCATATATTTT.

The table lists this clone with a few counts. V and J are TRBV6-5 and TRBJ2-1, with D unresolved. The V gene's germline CDR1 is MNHEY and CDR2 SVGAGI. The V end lost 8 bases, the J end lost 6 bases, and 2 bases lay between the germline ends. The CDR3 spans 9 residues. CDR3 in amino acids: CASRNEQFF. CDR3 sequence (DNA): TGTGCCAGCCGCAATGAGCAGTTCTTC.

Remarks on this clone: Sequence at one end of the junction differs from germline and may be a read error. This sequence joins TRBV5-6 and TRBJ2-7; 9 nucleotides match TRBD1. Germline CDR1 SGHDT, CDR2 YYEEEE. The CDR3 totals 12 residues. CDR3 loop: CASTLPGQGPVF. For the CDR3, the DNA is TGTGCCAGCACCCTACCGGGACAGGGCCCAGTCTTC.

This clone was seen a few times. Other DNA sequences in the same sample also yield this CDR3. The J gene is TRBJ2-1, the V gene TRBV9; 9 nucleotides align to TRBD2. The CDR3 spans 15 residues. The germline CDR1 and CDR2 sequences are SGDLS and YYNGEE. V gave up 2 bases and J gave up 3 bases; unmatched junction bases: 3. In DNA form, the CDR3 reads TGTGCCAGCAGCGTCGCGGGAGGGGGCTACAATGAGCAGTTCTTC. Its translation is CASSVAGGGYNEQFF.

This clone has a handful of counts. The chain couples TRBV11-1 to TRBJ1-2; possibly TRBD1 for D (5 bases). Trimming stripped 5 bases from V and 7 bases from J, with 17 bases between. This CDR3 has 14 residues. CDR1 and CDR2 (germline): SGHAT, FQDESV (reference sequence). This CDR3 is CASSPRGDQGGYTF. As DNA, the CDR3 is TGTGCCAGCAGCCCACGAGGAGATCAGGGTGGCTACACCTTC.

The chain couples TRBV9 to TRBJ2-7, with a tentative D call TRBD1 (6 bases). Germline V gives CDR1 SGDLS, CDR2 YYNGEE. V dropped 5 bases and J dropped 0 bases, with 12 bases sitting between them. The CDR3 runs 14 residues. CDR3 residues: CASSRQDSSYEQYF. The CDR3 nucleotides are TGTGCCAGCAGTCGACAGGACAGCTCCTACGAGCAGTACTTC.

The chain is built from TRBV29-1 and TRBJ2-7; the D gene is possibly TRBD2 (7 bases). This CDR3 is built from 14 residues. V was shortened by 4 bases and J by 1 base, with 14 bases between the two germline ends. Germline CDR1 is SQVTM and CDR2 is ANQGSEA. CDR3 amino acids: CSVGVAGASYEQYF. CDR3 DNA: TGCAGCGTTGGAGTGGCGGGGGCTTCCTACGAGCAGTACTTC.

The chain joins TRBV9 to TRBJ2-7; perhaps TRBD2 as D (5 bases). V lost 4 bases and J lost 5, with 16 bases in between. Germline values: CDR1 SGDLS, CDR2 YYNGEE. The CDR3 is 14 residues long. The CDR3 sequence is CASSRGLPGHEQYF. The CDR3 DNA is TGTGCCAGCAGCAGAGGGCTCCCGGGCCACGAGCAGTACTTC.

The table lists this clone with a few counts. The chain is built from TRBV7-9 and TRBJ1-4; TRBD1 might be the D (5 bases). The CDR3 is made up of 12 amino acids. V was trimmed by 4 bases and J by 7 bases, leaving 7 bases between them. Germline V gives CDR1 SEHNR, CDR2 FQNEAQ (reference sequence). CDR3 in DNA: TGTGCCAGCAGCTGGGGGGGTGAAAAACTGTTTTTT. It encodes CASSWGGEKLFF.

This rearrangement joins TRBV7-2 to TRBJ2-1; 7 nucleotides agree with TRBD2. Trimming took 5 bases from V and 7 from J; bases not matched to a gene: 17. CDR3 length: 17 residues. Looked up from germline, CDR1 is SGHTA and CDR2 is FQGNSA. CDR3 protein: CASSPRGGRAGTNEQFF. CDR3 bases: TGTGCCAGCAGCCCTAGGGGTGGGAGGGCCGGTACGAATGAGCAGTTCTTC.

This clone has a handful of counts. The V gene is TRBV28, the J gene TRBJ1-5, with 7 bases matching TRBD1. The CDR3 covers 14 residues. V lost 8 bases to trimming and J lost 5 bases; unmatched junction nucleotides: 9. The germline gives CDR1 MDHEN, CDR2 SYDVKM. CDR3 DNA sequence: TGTGCCAGCGGGTGGCTCCAGGGGGATCAGCCCCAGCATTTT. It codes for CASGWLQGDQPQHF.

In this sample, this clone turned up a few times. J is TRBJ2-5 and V is TRBV28, with 14 positions matching TRBD2. Trimming at V came to 4 bases and at J to 5 bases, leaving 3 bases not matched to a gene. CDR1 is MDHEN and CDR2 is SYDVKM in the germline V gene. CDR3 length: 15 amino acids. CDR3 DNA sequence: TGTGCCAGCAGTTCATGGACTAGCGGGGGGGAGACCCAGTACTTC. This translates into CASSSWTSGGETQYF.

This clone was detected only a few times. The rearrangement uses TRBV4-3 and TRBJ2-3; possible D gene TRBD2, 6 bases. The V end lost 3 bases, the J end lost 0 bases, and 19 bases lay between the germline ends. Germline V CDR1 and CDR2: LGHNA, YSLEER. There are 18 residues in the CDR3. Here the CDR3 reads CASSHLGGRSPSTDTQYF. CDR3 coding DNA: TGCGCCAGCAGCCACCTTGGGGGGAGGAGTCCGAGCACAGATACGCAGTATTTT.

This clone was detected a few times. The chain joins TRBV30 to TRBJ2-2; D ambiguous. CDR1 and CDR2 (germline): GTSNPN, SVGIG (reference sequence). The CDR3 is 12 amino acids. V was clipped by 3 bases and J by 6 bases, with 8 bases between them. The CDR3 DNA reads as TGTGCCTGGAGGTTCGCGTCCGGGGAGCTGTTTTTT. Translating it yields CAWRFASGELFF.

Only a few counts were recorded for this clone. This rearrangement joins TRBV7-2 to TRBJ1-5; 7 bases line up with TRBD1. This CDR3 has 14 amino acids. V lost 2 bases, J lost 7 bases, and 5 bases stayed unmatched. Germline V CDR1 and CDR2: SGHTA, FQGNSA. CDR3: CASSLRGLGQPQHF. The CDR3 coding sequence is TGTGCCAGCAGCTTAAGGGGGCTAGGGCAGCCCCAGCATTTT.

This sequence joins TRBV5-1 and TRBJ2-1, with TRBD2 matching 8 bases. Germline lookup yields CDR1 SGHRS and CDR2 YFSETQ. V was clipped by 3 bases and J by 5 bases; unmatched bases: 10. The CDR3 covers 16 residues. Written as DNA, the CDR3 is TGCGCCAGCAGCTCGACAGCGGCGGGGGGAAACAATGAGCAGTTCTTC. Its protein product is CASSSTAAGGNNEQFF.

The chain uses TRBV25-1 and TRBJ2-1, with 8 bases aligning to TRBD1. Germline CDR1 is MGHDK and CDR2 is SYGVNS. CDR3 size: 14 residues. The V gene end was trimmed by 4 bases and the J gene end by 8 bases; junction bases not matched to a gene: 7. CDR3 nucleotides: TGTGCCAGCAGTGTAACAGGGGGTTCAGATGAGCAGTTCTTC. Translation: CASSVTGGSDEQFF. Full variable domain (missing parts from reference TRBV25-1 and TRBJ2-1): EADIYQTPRYLVIGTGKKITLECSQTMGHDKMYWYQQDPGMELHLIHYSYGVNSTEKGDLSSESTVSRIRTEHFPLTLESARPSHTSQYLCASSVTGGSDEQFFGPGTRLTVL.

This chain links TRBV18 with TRBJ1-1, with D unclear. V dropped 2 bases and J dropped 1 base, with 8 bases sitting between them. The CDR3 runs to 14 residues. Germline V gene data show CDR1 as KGHSH and CDR2 as LQKENI. CDR3 sequence (DNA): TGTGCCAGCTCACCATTCCAGGAGAACACTGAAGCTTTCTTT. Its translation is CASSPFQENTEAFF.

J is TRBJ1-1 and V is TRBV6-5; D gene unclear. Trimming shortened V by 0 bases and J by 6 bases, and 8 bases separated the two germline ends. The germline gives CDR1 MNHEY, CDR2 SVGAGI. The CDR3 runs 13 residues. CDR3 in DNA: TGTGCCAGCAGTTACTCGCGGGGATCTGAAGCTTTCTTT. Translation gives CASSYSRGSEAFF.

This clone has more than one count but fewer than ten. The rearrangement links TRBV6-5 to TRBJ2-3; D is perhaps TRBD2 (5 bases). In germline, CDR1 is MNHEY, CDR2 SVGAGI. The CDR3 is 13 amino acids. V lost 7 bases to trimming and J lost 4 bases, with 12 bases between them. The CDR3 reads CASTPAGADTQYF. The CDR3 region has the DNA TGTGCCAGCACTCCTGCCGGGGCAGATACGCAGTATTTT.

The gene calls are TRBV28 and TRBJ2-1; no reliable D call. The germline gives CDR1 MDHEN, CDR2 SYDVKM. The CDR3 is 14 amino acids. V gave up 7 bases and J gave up 0 bases, with 10 bases separating them. CDR3 DNA: TGTGCCAGCAATCTTCCGAGCTCCTACAATGAGCAGTTCTTC. Translating gives CASNLPSSYNEQFF.